This T cell receptor beta chain was observed in a study of blood T cells in healthy people across ages. This clonotype occurred many times. Using a J-beta primer mix together with a sample-barcoded 5' primer, a second PCR was run for 7 to 11 cycles. One entry per CDR3 protein results from TCRdb running MiXCR on the 5' RACE reads. The table has roughly 900,000 distinct CDR3 sequences, around 48% seen once. Germline V gives CDR1 SGHRS, CDR2 YFSETQ. The CDR3 totals 14 residues. Trimming stripped 0 bases from V and 4 bases from J, with 10 bases between. The TCR comes from a man aged 25 to 45 in good health. J is TRBJ1-2 and V is TRBV5-1; D is undetermined. The sample was blood. Here the CDR3 reads CASSLAIETYGYTF. CDR3 DNA: TGCGCCAGCAGCTTGGCAATTGAAACCTATGGCTACACCTTC.